This T cell receptor (beta chain) is from a study of T cell responses to AZD1222 COVID-19 vaccine. Findings and limits, study-wide: Among those given AZD1222, only six were seropositive at baseline. Close to half of all spike-specific TCRs reportedly target regions of the variants that are unmutated. In a largely white British group with more females than males, clonal diversity was possibly underestimated. Spike-specific TCR breadth and depth both grew after two AZD1222 doses.

A note on this clone: No antigen is known for it.

The CDR3 sequence is 13 residues long. The V segment lost 5 bases and the J segment 6 bases; nucleotides outside the gene matches: 6. Germline lookup yields CDR1 MNHEY and CDR2 SMNVEV (reference sequence). Profiled with immunoSEQ multiplex PCR; TCRdb holds only in-frame clones, not every one. In the table there are 77,000 or so clones, 92% of which are singletons. Material: peripheral blood, obtained on day 0 of MenACWY control vaccination. The rearrangement joins TRBV27 to TRBJ2-5; 7 bases agree with TRBD2. This TCR was sampled from an adult in good health. The CDR3 region has the DNA TGTGCCAGCAGTCCGGGGGGACGGCAGACCCAGTACTTC. Residues: CASSPGGRQTQYF.